These 15 T cell receptor beta chains were sequenced from one sample in a study of blood T cell repertoires in COVID-19. The data were produced by immunoSEQ multiplex PCR, yet TCRdb's version contains in-frame clones alone and is incomplete. The sample consists of about 26,000 clones, around 66% of them appearing once. Sequencing input: peripheral blood. These receptors came from a man in his sixties with active or convalescent COVID-19.

The V call is TRBV6-5, the J call TRBJ2-7; 9 bases fit TRBD2. V gave up 8 bases and J gave up 1 base; unmatched junction bases: 3. CDR3 size: 13 residues. The germline CDR1 and CDR2 sequences are MNHEY and SVGAGI. CDR3 residues: CASSTSGSYEQYF. As DNA, the CDR3 is TGTGCCAGCTCGACTAGCGGTTCCTACGAGCAGTACTTC.

The CDR3 nucleotides read TGCGCCAGCAGCCTTTCGACAGGGGGCTTAGGGGATACGCAGTATTTT. Amino acids: CASSLSTGGLGDTQYF. The V call is TRBV5-1, the J call TRBJ2-3; 10 nucleotides match TRBD1. CDR3 length: 16 residues. The germline V gene encodes CDR1 SGHRS and CDR2 YFSETQ. Germline trimming cut 4 bases from V and 6 bases from J; bases unmatched to any gene: 11.

The chain has TRBV6-4 and TRBJ2-3; TRBD2 is a possible D gene (7 bases). CDR3 size: 15 residues. V gave up 4 bases and J gave up 1 base, with 12 bases separating them. Germline V CDR1 and CDR2: MRHNA, SNTAGT. For the CDR3, the DNA is TGTGCCAGCAGTGGACAAGGGGGGGGCACAGATACGCAGTATTTT. It yields the protein CASSGQGGGTDTQYF.

The V gene is TRBV28, the J gene TRBJ1-1; tentatively, D is TRBD1 (6 bases). Trimming took off 1 base at V and 0 bases at J, with 21 bases between the two ends. Germline values: CDR1 MDHEN, CDR2 SYDVKM. The CDR3 has 19 residues. CDR3 residues: CASSLYLDREGQLNTEAFF. In DNA form, the CDR3 reads TGTGCCAGCAGTTTATATTTGGACAGAGAAGGGCAGCTGAACACTGAAGCTTTCTTT.

The chain uses TRBV5-6 and TRBJ1-2, with a weak D call TRBD1 (5 bases). This CDR3 is 14 amino acids long. The V gene lost 4 bases and the J gene lost 0 bases, with 10 bases spanning the gap. CDR1 and CDR2 (germline): SGHDT, YYEEEE. CDR3 amino acids: CASSPTGANYGYTF. The CDR3 nucleotides read TGTGCCAGCAGCCCTACGGGGGCTAACTATGGCTACACCTTC.

This chain connects TRBV11-3 to TRBJ2-7, with 7 bases lining up with TRBD1. The CDR3 sequence is 14 residues long. The germline V gene has CDR1 SGHNT and CDR2 YENEEA. Losses at the gene ends were 1 base for V and 0 bases for J; bases not matched to a gene: 0. CDR3 DNA sequence: TGTGCCAGCAGCTTAGGGACAGGCTCCTACGAGCAGTACTTC. This codes for CASSLGTGSYEQYF.

This rearrangement joins TRBV2 to TRBJ2-3; 7 positions agree with TRBD1. The V gene end was trimmed by 6 bases and the J gene end by 2 bases; junction bases not matched to a gene: 5. There are 14 residues in the CDR3. Germline V CDR1 and CDR2: SNHLY, FYNNEI. CDR3 sequence reads: CASSRDSFTDTQYF. The CDR3 region has the DNA TGTGCCAGCAGCCGGGACAGCTTCACAGATACGCAGTATTTT.

The rearrangement uses TRBV3-1 (or the pseudogene TRBV3-2) and TRBJ2-6; tentative D call: TRBD2 (6 bases). CDR3 length equals 16 residues. Per germline, CDR1 LGHDT and CDR2 YNNKEL (reference sequence). Trimming stripped 6 bases from V and 0 bases from J, with 12 bases between. The CDR3 sequence: CASSPGELSGANVLTF. In DNA form, the CDR3 reads TGTGCCAGCAGTCCGGGAGAACTCTCTGGGGCCAACGTCCTGACTTTC.

The chain uses TRBV5-1 and TRBJ2-7; a weak D match, TRBD1 (6 bases). CDR1 SGHRS and CDR2 YFSETQ come from the germline V gene. There are 14 residues in the CDR3. Between the trimmed V and J ends, which lost 4 bases and 3 bases, there was a span of 14 bases. In DNA, the CDR3 is TGCGCCAGCAGCCCTGGGGACATGAACTACGAGCAGTACTTC. It specifies CASSPGDMNYEQYF.

The chain links TRBV15 to TRBJ2-1; D remains ambiguous. Germline assignment: CDR1 LNHNV and CDR2 YYDKDF (reference sequence). This CDR3 region has 15 residues. The ends were cut back, 0 bases at V and 5 bases at J, with 11 bases in the middle. This CDR3 reads CATSRDLPGDNEQFF. CDR3 in DNA: TGTGCCACCAGCAGAGATTTGCCAGGCGACAATGAGCAGTTCTTC.

The gene calls are TRBV5-1 and TRBJ2-2, with D perhaps TRBD1 (7 bases). V was shortened by 3 bases and J by 5 bases, with 20 bases between the two germline ends. The CDR3 covers 17 residues. Germline V gene data show CDR1 as SGHRS and CDR2 as YFSETQ. CDR3 in amino acids: CASSSARQGGRTGELFF. CDR3 bases: TGCGCCAGCAGCTCTGCCAGACAGGGTGGGAGGACCGGGGAGCTGTTTTTT. The full variable domain, its missing parts supplied by reference TRBV5-1 and TRBJ2-2, is KAGVTQTPRYLIKTRGQQVTLSCSPISGHRSVSWYQQTPGQGLQFLFEYFSETQRNKGNFPGRFSGRQFSNSRSEMNVSTLELGDSALYLCASSSARQGGRTGELFFGEGSRLTVL.

The rearrangement links TRBV5-1 to TRBJ2-1, with 11 bases identical to TRBD2. The germline V gene has CDR1 SGHRS and CDR2 YFSETQ. The CDR3 loop spans 20 amino acids. The junction had 24 bases not matched to a gene; V was cut back by 5 bases and J by 8 bases. The CDR3 protein is CASRVRGTSGKGRWYDEQFF. The CDR3 DNA reads TGCGCCAGCAGGGTTCGCGGGACTAGCGGTAAAGGACGTTGGTATGATGAGCAGTTCTTC. Combining the CDR3 with reference TRBV5-1 and TRBJ2-1 gives the whole variable domain KAGVTQTPRYLIKTRGQQVTLSCSPISGHRSVSWYQQTPGQGLQFLFEYFSETQRNKGNFPGRFSGRQFSNSRSEMNVSTLELGDSALYLCASRVRGTSGKGRWYDEQFFGPGTRLTVL.

V is TRBV18 and J is TRBJ2-1; 11 nucleotides agree with TRBD2. The CDR3 covers 15 residues. J was trimmed by 7 bases and V by 6 bases; bases with no gene match: 8. Germline CDR1 KGHSH, CDR2 LQKENI. CDR3 bases: TGTGCCAGCTCTTCGACTAGCGGGACTACGAATGAGCAGTTCTTC. Translation gives CASSSTSGTTNEQFF.

The chain links TRBV19 to TRBJ2-1; D possibly corresponds to TRBD2 (5 bases). V dropped 1 base and J dropped 4 bases, with 14 bases sitting between them. Germline V gives CDR1 LNHDA, CDR2 SQIVND (reference sequence). The CDR3 is 16 amino acids. In DNA, the CDR3 is TGTGCCAGTAGTATAGGTTCCGGAGGCCGATACAATGAGCAGTTCTTC. Its translation is CASSIGSGGRYNEQFF.

The gene calls are TRBV3-1 (or the pseudogene TRBV3-2) and TRBJ1-4, with a possible D match to TRBD1 (6 bases). V lost 5 bases and J lost 6, with 19 bases in between. This CDR3 region has 16 residues. Germline lookup yields CDR1 LGHDT and CDR2 YNNKEL (reference sequence). DNA of the CDR3: TGTGCCAGCAGCTCCCCCCGGGGGGCGGAGGATGAAAAACTGTTTTTT. Translated, it gives CASSSPRGAEDEKLFF.